The 17 T cell receptor beta chains below were found in one sample sequenced in a study of CD8+CD57+ T cells in acquired aplastic anemia. Genomic DNA was employed as the template in profiling TCR beta VDJ and CDR3. TCRdb reprocessed the reads with MiXCR, giving one entry per CDR3 protein. This table has more than 45,000 distinct CDR3 sequences, roughly three fifths appearing once. An expansion of CD8+CD57+ cells by flow cytometry had been shown in patients chosen for sequencing. The material sequenced was sorted CD4+, CD8+, or CD8+CD57+ T cells (not recorded which) from PBMCs. These TCRs come from a human donor with aplastic anemia.

The rearrangement uses TRBV14 and TRBJ1-2; D not certain. The CDR3 loop spans 16 amino acids. Germline CDR1 reads SGHDN; CDR2 reads FVKESK. V shed 2 bases and J shed 2 bases, with 15 bases lying between them. DNA of the CDR3: TGTGCCAGCAGCCAACCCCTCCCAGGATACAACTATGGCTACACCTTC. Amino acid sequence: CASSQPLPGYNYGYTF.

As concerns this clonotype: At one end, the junction sequence differs from germline, possibly due to a read error. This chain joins TRBV24-1 and TRBJ2-1; D is possibly TRBD1 (6 bases). Germline V CDR1 and CDR2: KGHDR, SFDVKD. This CDR3 is 16 amino acids long. The CDR3 loop reads CATSDTTGLGCNEQLF. CDR3 DNA: TGTGCCACCAGTGACACAACAGGGTTGGGATGCAATGAGCAGCTCTTC.

This chain joins TRBV15 and TRBJ2-2; D remains unclear. Per the germline V gene, CDR1 is LNHNV and CDR2 is YYDKDF (reference sequence). The V gene lost 3 bases and the J gene lost 5 bases, with 4 bases spanning the gap. This CDR3 contains 12 residues. The CDR3, as DNA: TGTGCCACCAGCAGTCGGACCGGGGAGCTGTTTTTT. It encodes CATSSRTGELFF.

The rearrangement links TRBV15 to TRBJ2-7; TRBD1 matches 7 bases. This CDR3 spans 14 amino acids. Losses at the gene ends were 5 bases for V and 4 bases for J; bases not matched to a gene: 8. Germline V CDR1 and CDR2: LNHNV, YYDKDF (reference sequence). Here the CDR3 DNA reads TGTGCCACCAGCCGGACAGGTGGTCCGTACGAGCAGTACTTC. Translated, it gives CATSRTGGPYEQYF.

V is TRBV29-1 and J is TRBJ1-2; D uncertain. V was pared by 4 bases and J by 8 bases, with 5 bases between. There are 9 residues in the CDR3. Germline V CDR1 and CDR2: SQVTM, ANQGSEA. CDR3 bases: TGCAGCGTTGTGTCCGGCTACACCTTC. As protein: CSVVSGYTF.

V usage is TRBV25-1 and J usage is TRBJ1-6; TRBD1 matches at 9 bases. The CDR3 is made up of 15 amino acids. The V and J ends lost 4 bases and 7 bases, in that order; junction bases with no gene match: 5. CDR1 is MGHDK and CDR2 is SYGVNS in the germline V gene. CDR3 residues: CASSGRTGVNSPLHF. DNA of the CDR3: TGTGCCAGCAGTGGACGGACAGGGGTAAATTCACCCCTCCACTTT.

This clonotype was found once. The DNA of the CDR3 is TGTGCCAGTAGTATGGACGGGTTGAATGAAAAACTGTTTTTT. Amino acid sequence: CASSMDGLNEKLFF. This sequence joins TRBV19 and TRBJ1-4; no clear D. Germline V gene lookup returns CDR1 LNHDA and CDR2 SQIVND (reference sequence). V lost 3 bases to trimming and J lost 5 bases, with 10 bases between them. CDR3 length equals 14 residues.

This clonotype was counted at least ten times. The V call is TRBV28, the J call TRBJ1-6; D is perhaps TRBD1 (5 bases). Germline CDR1 MDHEN, CDR2 SYDVKM. This CDR3 region has 12 residues. Trimming removed 6 bases at V and 9 bases at J, with 9 bases between. CDR3 loop: CASRARGSPLHF. The CDR3 DNA reads TGTGCCAGCAGAGCTAGGGGTTCACCCCTCCACTTT.

To note about this clonotype: A much larger clone differs by one base, so this may be a read error. The J gene is TRBJ1-1, the V gene TRBV6-5; D is perhaps TRBD1 (5 bases). The germline V and J ends were trimmed by 4 bases and 4 bases, with 10 bases remaining between them. The CDR3 has 13 residues. From germline, CDR1 is MNHEY and CDR2 SVGAGI. The CDR3 is CASSFSRGTEAFF. The CDR3 bases are TGTGCCAGCAGTTTTTCGAGGGGCACTGAAGCTTTCTTT.

The chain couples TRBV7-6 to TRBJ1-1; D is ambiguous. Per germline, CDR1 SGHVS and CDR2 FNYEAQ. The V end lost 4 bases, the J end lost 5 bases, and 8 bases lay between the germline ends. This CDR3 region has 12 residues. CDR3 sequence (DNA): TGTGCCAGCAGCTCAGGAAAGACTGAAGCTTTCTTT. The encoded protein is CASSSGKTEAFF.

This clonotype has just one count. The chain combines TRBV7-8 with TRBJ2-3; TRBD2 aligns across 9 bases. The trim removed 0 bases at V and 4 bases at J, leaving 2 bases unmatched. The CDR3 covers 15 residues. Per the germline V gene, CDR1 is SGHVS and CDR2 is FQNEAQ. The CDR3 nucleotides are TGTGCCAGCAGCTTAGCTAGCGGGGGCGCAGATACGCAGTATTTT. This sequence encodes CASSLASGGADTQYF.

This clonotype is labeled medium-sized (0.01 to 0.1%). The chain links TRBV10-3 to TRBJ1-1; perhaps TRBD1 as D (5 bases). This CDR3 has 12 amino acids. Germline V CDR1 and CDR2: ENHRY, SYGVKD. The V end was cut by 9 bases, the J end by 3 bases, with 11 bases between. In DNA form, the CDR3 reads TGTGCCATTAACGAAGGGGACACTGAAGCTTTCTTT. Translation gives CAINEGDTEAFF.

This chain joins TRBV16 and TRBJ2-3; possibly TRBD2 for D (6 bases). Trimming took 8 bases from V and 2 from J, leaving 11 bases between them. CDR3 size: 13 residues. Germline V gene data show CDR1 as KGHSY and CDR2 as FQNENV. In DNA form, the CDR3 reads TGTGCCAGCGGGGGGACCTTCACAGATACGCAGTATTTT. Protein product: CASGGTFTDTQYF.

Ten or more counts support this clonotype. The J gene is TRBJ2-3, the V gene TRBV5-1; 7 bases agree with TRBD2. V lost 4 bases, J lost 5 bases, and 7 bases stayed unmatched. The V gene's germline CDR1 is SGHRS and CDR2 YFSETQ. CDR3 size: 14 residues. The CDR3 spells CASSPWEGKDTQYF. The CDR3 nucleotides read TGCGCCAGCAGCCCATGGGAGGGGAAAGATACGCAGTATTTT.

This chain joins TRBV24-1 and TRBJ2-7; D could derive from TRBD1 or TRBD2 (5 bases each). CDR1 KGHDR and CDR2 SFDVKD come from the germline V gene. There are 17 residues in the CDR3. Between the trimmed V and J ends, which lost 0 bases and 6 bases, there was a span of 20 bases. CDR3 amino acids: CATSDLASSSNGAEQYF. The CDR3 DNA reads as TGTGCCACCAGTGATTTGGCAAGCAGCAGTAACGGGGCCGAGCAGTACTTC.

The V and J genes are TRBV10-3 and TRBJ2-7; D gene uncertain. The CDR3 covers 11 residues. The V end was cut by 10 bases, the J end by 6 bases, with 13 bases between. Germline assignment: CDR1 ENHRY and CDR2 SYGVKD. The CDR3 DNA follows: TGTGCCACTTCACTGGCTGGCGAGCAGTACGTC. Amino acid sequence: CATSLAGEQYV.

In its sample, this clonotype was seen many times. The chain is built from TRBV28 and TRBJ2-1, with 8 nucleotides matching TRBD2. This CDR3 contains 14 residues. Per the germline V gene, CDR1 is MDHEN and CDR2 is SYDVKM. V trimming: 5 bases; J trimming: 10 bases; junction bases outside the gene matches: 10. CDR3 nucleotide sequence: TGTGCCAGCAGTCAACTAGCGGCTCAAAAGGAGCAGTTCTTC. Its translation: CASSQLAAQKEQFF.